This T cell receptor beta chain appears in the sequencing data of a study of blood T cells in healthy people across ages. Whole-study findings and limits: A roughly linear fall in TCR beta diversity per million T cells was seen with increasing age.

This clonotype was recorded at least ten times. Antigen specificity is unknown. The CDR3 runs 15 residues. CDR1 is SGHTA and CDR2 is FQGNSA in the germline V gene. V dropped 5 bases and J dropped 4 bases, with 16 bases sitting between them. The second PCR ran about 6 to 11 cycles with a sample-barcoded 5' primer and J-beta primers. One entry per CDR3 protein results from TCRdb running MiXCR on the 5' RACE reads. The profile shows 1.4 million or so distinct CDR3 sequences, approximately 43% of them singletons. Input material: blood. The clonotype comes from a woman between 18 and 29 years old in good health. J is TRBJ2-3 and V is TRBV7-2, with TRBD2 as a possible D gene (5 bases). The DNA of the CDR3 is TGTGCCAGCAGCCCAGGAGGCACCGGCGCAGATACGCAGTATTTT. Translated, it gives CASSPGGTGADTQYF.